This record covers a single TCR beta chain. The source of the sample is a study of PD-L1 blockade in urothelial cancer. Study-wide background: Males with bladder-origin urothelial cancer made up about 90% of the roughly 30 patients. Blood underwent analysis 3 weeks (second dose) and 6 weeks after treatment began.

The CDR3 totals 16 residues. CDR1 is LNHNV, CDR2 YYDKDF, per germline (reference sequence). Trimming cost V 5 bases and J 1 base, with 17 bases left between them. Synthetic TCR analog templates were spiked into each PCR. TCRdb's copy holds only in-frame clones and misses some; the assay was immunoSEQ multiplex PCR. The sample consists of about 80,000 clones, about 90% of them appearing once. The clonotype originates from a woman in her seventies with urothelial cancer. The chain recombines TRBV15 with TRBJ1-1; D possibly corresponds to TRBD1 (5 bases). Sequenced material: PBMCs, taken around atezolizumab (anti-PD-L1) treatment. The CDR3 loop reads CATSLAPGPRNTEAFF. The CDR3 DNA follows: TGTGCCACCAGCCTAGCGCCAGGGCCCCGGAACACTGAAGCTTTCTTT.